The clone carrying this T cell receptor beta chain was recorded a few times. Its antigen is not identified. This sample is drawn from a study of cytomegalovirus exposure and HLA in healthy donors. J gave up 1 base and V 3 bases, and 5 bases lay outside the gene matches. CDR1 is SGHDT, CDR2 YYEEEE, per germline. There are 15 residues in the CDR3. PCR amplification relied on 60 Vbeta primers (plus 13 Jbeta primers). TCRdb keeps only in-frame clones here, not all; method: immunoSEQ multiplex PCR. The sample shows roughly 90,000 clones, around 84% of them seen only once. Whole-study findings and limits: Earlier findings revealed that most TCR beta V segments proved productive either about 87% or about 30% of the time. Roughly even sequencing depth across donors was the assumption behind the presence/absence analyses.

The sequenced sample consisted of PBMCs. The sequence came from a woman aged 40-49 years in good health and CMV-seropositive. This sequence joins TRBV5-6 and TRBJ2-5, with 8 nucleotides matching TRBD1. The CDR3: CASSSTTGVQETQYF. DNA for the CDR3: TGTGCCAGCAGCTCTACGACAGGGGTCCAAGAGACCCAGTACTTC.